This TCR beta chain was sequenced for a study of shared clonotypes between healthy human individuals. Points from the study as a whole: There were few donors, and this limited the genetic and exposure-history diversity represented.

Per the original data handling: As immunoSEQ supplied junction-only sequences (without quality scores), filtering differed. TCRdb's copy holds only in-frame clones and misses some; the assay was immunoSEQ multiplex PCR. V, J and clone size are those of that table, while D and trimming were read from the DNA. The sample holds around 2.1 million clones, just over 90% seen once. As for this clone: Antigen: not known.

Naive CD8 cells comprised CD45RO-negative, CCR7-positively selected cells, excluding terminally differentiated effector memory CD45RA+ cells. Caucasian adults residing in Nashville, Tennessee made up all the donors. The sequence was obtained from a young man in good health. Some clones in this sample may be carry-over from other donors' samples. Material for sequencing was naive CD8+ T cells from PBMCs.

This CDR3 reads CASSIIAGGEYEQYF. The CDR3 bases are TGTGCCAGTAGTATCATAGCGGGAGGGGAGTACGAGCAGTACTTC. The genes are TRBV19 and TRBJ2-7, with 11 bases that match TRBD2. Germline V lookup: CDR1 LNHDA, CDR2 SQIVND (reference sequence). The V and J ends lost 3 bases and 4 bases, in that order; junction bases with no gene match: 5. The CDR3 is 15 amino acids.